The 30 T cell receptor beta chains presented below share a single source sample, sequenced in a study of spatial heterogeneity in lung cancer. TCRdb re-called the 5' RACE reads through MiXCR, storing one row per CDR3 protein. The table has 40,000 or so distinct CDR3 sequences, about 10% seen once; the top ten hold 17%. This sample's time point: blood at routine non-recurrence follow-up after resection. This specimen was PBMCs, taken at follow-up. The receptors were gathered from a female donor with early-stage non-small cell lung cancer.

The chain employs TRBV11-2 and TRBJ2-1; D might be TRBD2 (6 bases). With 6 bases removed from V and 2 bases from J, the gap between germline ends came to 14 bases. This CDR3 has 15 amino acids. Germline V CDR1 and CDR2: SGHAT, FQNNGV. The DNA for the CDR3 is TGTGCCAGCAGAAAAACCGGGACTGCCTACAATGAGCAGTTCTTC. Its protein is CASRKTGTAYNEQFF. Full variable domain (outside the CDR3, taken from reference TRBV11-2 and TRBJ2-1): EAGVAQSPRYKIIEKRQSVAFWCNPISGHATLYWYQQILGQGPKLLIQFQNNGVVDDSQLPKDRFSAERLKGVDSTLKIQPAKLEDSAVYLCASRKTGTAYNEQFFGPGTRLTVL.

This clonotype occurred a few times. The chain combines TRBV18 with TRBJ1-1; D ambiguous. From germline, CDR1 is KGHSH and CDR2 LQKENI. The CDR3 runs to 14 residues. Trimming cost V 4 bases and J 1 base, with 10 bases left between them. CDR3 sequence reads: CASSQNEWNTEAFF. CDR3 nucleotide sequence: TGTGCCAGCTCACAGAATGAGTGGAACACTGAAGCTTTCTTT.

This clonotype qualifies as medium-sized (0.01 to 0.1%). The genes are TRBV10-2 and TRBJ1-2; 10 nucleotides agree with TRBD1. Germline V lookup: CDR1 WSHSY, CDR2 SAAADI. This CDR3 contains 14 residues. The V segment lost 8 bases and the J segment 2 bases; nucleotides outside the gene matches: 5. CDR3 in DNA: TGCGCCAGCGGAGACAGGGGGCTGAACTATGGCTACACCTTC. Translated: CASGDRGLNYGYTF.

The table lists this clonotype with many counts. The chain links TRBV29-1 to TRBJ1-4; 9 nucleotides agree with TRBD1. This CDR3 spans 13 amino acids. Germline loops: CDR1 SQVTM, CDR2 ANQGSEA. Losses at the gene ends were 7 bases for V and 7 bases for J; bases not matched to a gene: 7. CDR3 nucleotide sequence: TGCAGCGCTGTACGACAGGGGGGTGAAAAACTGTTTTTT. It encodes CSAVRQGGEKLFF. Full variable domain (rest looked up from reference TRBV29-1 and TRBJ1-4): SAVISQKPSRDICQRGTSLTIQCQVDSQVTMMFWYRQQPGQSLTLIATANQGSEATYESGFVIDKFPISRPNLTFSTLTVSNMSPEDSSIYLCSAVRQGGEKLFFGSGTQLSVL.

This chain links TRBV14 with TRBJ2-3; no clear D. The CDR3 consists of 17 residues. Germline V CDR1 and CDR2: SGHDN, FVKESK. Trimming removed 0 bases from V and 2 bases from J, with 15 bases in between. The CDR3 region is CASSQEGFRRITDTQYF. Written as DNA, the CDR3 is TGTGCCAGCAGCCAAGAAGGATTCCGCCGCATCACAGATACGCAGTATTTT.

V and J are TRBV10-2 and TRBJ2-1, with TRBD2 matching 11 bases. In germline, CDR1 is WSHSY, CDR2 SAAADI. V lost 6 bases to trimming and J lost 5 bases; unmatched junction nucleotides: 6. The CDR3 runs 15 residues. CDR3 sequence reads: CASSEGLAANNEQFF. The CDR3 region has the DNA TGCGCCAGCAGCGAGGGACTAGCGGCAAACAATGAGCAGTTCTTC.

This clonotype has a handful of counts. The chain carries TRBV20-1 and TRBJ1-4; D uncertain. CDR1 and CDR2 (germline): DFQATT, SNEGSKA (reference sequence). V was clipped by 8 bases and J by 0 bases, with 10 bases between them. This CDR3 comprises 13 residues. The CDR3 bases are TGCAGTTCCCTGCCTGCAACTAATGAAAAACTGTTTTTT. Its protein product is CSSLPATNEKLFF.

V and J are TRBV7-2 and TRBJ2-1; D could derive from TRBD1 or TRBD2 (6 bases each). The V and J ends lost 5 bases and 6 bases respectively, with 14 bases between them. In germline, CDR1 is SGHTA, CDR2 FQGNSA. This CDR3 region has 14 residues. CDR3 protein: CASSPGGRFNEQFF. The DNA of the CDR3 is TGTGCCAGCAGCCCCGGGGGCAGATTCAATGAGCAGTTCTTC.

The V gene is TRBV5-4, the J gene TRBJ2-5; D gene unclear. CDR3 length: 14 residues. V was pared by 0 bases and J by 5 bases, with 11 bases between. Germline loops: CDR1 SGHNT, CDR2 YYREEE (reference sequence). The CDR3 is CASSLGGLGETQYF. CDR3 nucleotides: TGTGCCAGCAGCTTGGGAGGCTTAGGGGAGACCCAGTACTTC.

This clonotype was seen many times. The V call is TRBV4-3, the J call TRBJ2-1; 8 nucleotides line up with TRBD2. With V trimmed by 4 bases and J by 4 bases, 6 bases remained unmatched. Germline CDR1 and CDR2: LGHNA and YSLEER. This CDR3 spans 15 amino acids. CDR3 residues: CASSLSGGSYNEQFF. Here the CDR3 DNA reads TGCGCCAGCAGCCTCAGCGGGGGTTCTTACAATGAGCAGTTCTTC.

This clonotype was counted only a few times. The J gene is TRBJ2-5, the V gene TRBV5-1; 9 positions match TRBD1. Germline CDR1 is SGHRS and CDR2 is YFSETQ. V lost 7 bases to trimming and J lost 5 bases; unmatched junction nucleotides: 6. This CDR3 comprises 13 residues. Here the CDR3 DNA reads TGCGCCAGCCAACAGGGGGCACGGGAGACCCAGTACTTC. Protein sequence: CASQQGARETQYF.

This clonotype was seen many times. The chain uses TRBV12-3 or TRBV12-4 and TRBJ1-2; D is perhaps TRBD1 (5 bases). The CDR3 totals 12 residues. The V gene lost 5 bases and the J gene lost 8 bases, with 12 bases spanning the gap. The CDR3 loop reads CASSPGIRGYTF. The DNA of the CDR3 is TGTGCCAGCAGTCCAGGGATAAGAGGCTACACCTTC.

This clonotype was recorded many times. The J gene is TRBJ1-2, the V gene TRBV27; no clear D gene. V lost 5 bases and J lost 4, with 11 bases in between. CDR3 length: 13 residues. Looked up from germline, CDR1 is MNHEY and CDR2 is SMNVEV (reference sequence). The CDR3 sequence is CASSRSGTYGYTF. DNA for the CDR3: TGTGCCAGCAGTAGATCTGGAACCTATGGCTACACCTTC.

In its sample, this clonotype was seen many times. The rearrangement uses TRBV13 and TRBJ2-7; D is unclear. Between the trimmed V and J ends, which lost 2 bases and 2 bases, there was a span of 7 bases. The CDR3 is 13 residues long. Germline V gives CDR1 PRHDT, CDR2 FYEKMQ (reference sequence). CDR3 loop: CASSLNGAYEQYF. As DNA, the CDR3 is TGTGCCAGCAGCTTAAACGGTGCCTACGAGCAGTACTTC.

The CDR3 DNA follows: TGCAGTGCTAGGGAGTGGACAGAGATCTACGAGCAGTACTTC. It is translated as CSAREWTEIYEQYF. The chain couples TRBV20-1 to TRBJ2-7; weak D call: TRBD1 (6 bases). In germline, CDR1 is DFQATT, CDR2 SNEGSKA (reference sequence). This CDR3 comprises 14 residues. V lost 3 bases, J lost 3 bases, and 15 bases lay in between.

This clonotype occurred many times. The chain has TRBV9 and TRBJ2-2; 7 bases fit TRBD2. Losses at the gene ends were 0 bases for V and 5 bases for J; bases not matched to a gene: 7. This CDR3 contains 16 residues. Per the germline V gene, CDR1 is SGDLS and CDR2 is YYNGEE. DNA of the CDR3: TGTGCCAGCAGCGTAGCTCCGGGGGGAAGGACCGGGGAGCTGTTTTTT. It encodes CASSVAPGGRTGELFF.

This clonotype came up many times. The chain couples TRBV29-1 to TRBJ2-3, with D tentatively TRBD1 (6 bases). The ends were cut back, 7 bases at V and 1 base at J, with 18 bases in the middle. The germline V gene encodes CDR1 SQVTM and CDR2 ANQGSEA. The CDR3 extends over 15 amino acids. This CDR3 is CSAERTELRTDTQYF. CDR3 DNA: TGCAGCGCAGAACGGACAGAACTGCGCACAGATACGCAGTATTTT.

The chain employs TRBV12-3 or TRBV12-4 and TRBJ1-3, with D maybe TRBD1 (5 bases). This CDR3 is built from 15 residues. V dropped 4 bases and J dropped 2 bases, with 12 bases sitting between them. The CDR3 loop is CASSWGRNPGNTIYF. The CDR3 DNA sequence: TGTGCCAGCAGTTGGGGGAGAAACCCTGGAAACACCATATATTTT.

This clonotype was detected a few times. This rearrangement joins TRBV7-9 to TRBJ2-7; D is perhaps TRBD1 (5 bases). V dropped 4 bases and J dropped 6 bases, with 16 bases sitting between them. The CDR3 sequence is 14 residues long. Germline V gene sequence: CDR1 SEHNR, CDR2 FQNEAQ (reference sequence). The CDR3 region has the DNA TGTGCCAGCAGCTCGGCCCTACAGGAAATCGAGCAGTACTTC. The encoded protein is CASSSALQEIEQYF. Combining the CDR3 with reference TRBV7-9 and TRBJ2-7 gives the whole variable domain DTGVSQNPRHKITKRGQNVTFRCDPISEHNRLYWYRQTLGQGPEFLTYFQNEAQLEKSRLLSDRFSAERPKGSFSTLEIQRTEQGDSAMYLCASSSALQEIEQYFGPGTRLTVT.

This chain uses TRBV6-2 or TRBV6-3 with TRBJ1-1, with 7 bases lining up with TRBD1. The junction had 11 bases not matched to a gene; V was cut back by 5 bases and J by 5 bases. Looked up from germline, CDR1 is MNHEY and CDR2 is SVGEGT. The CDR3 is made up of 15 amino acids. This chain's CDR3 is CASSTRTGLGTEAFF. The CDR3 nucleotides are TGTGCCAGCAGTACTCGGACAGGACTTGGAACTGAAGCTTTCTTT.

This chain joins TRBV27 and TRBJ2-2; a weak D match, TRBD1 (6 bases). The CDR3 contains 15 residues. V was pared by 5 bases and J by 1 base, with 11 bases between. Germline CDR1 MNHEY, CDR2 SMNVEV (reference sequence). The CDR3 spells CASSAGTKNTGELFF. CDR3 bases: TGTGCCAGCAGTGCCGGGACAAAGAACACCGGGGAGCTGTTTTTT.

This clonotype has ten or more counts. The V gene is TRBV20-1, the J gene TRBJ1-2, with TRBD1 as a possible D gene (5 bases). Deletions cut 4 bases from V and 4 bases from J, with 19 bases between. Germline CDR1 DFQATT, CDR2 SNEGSKA (reference sequence). This CDR3 comprises 15 residues. CDR3 protein: CSATAPQDPFYGYTF. Written as DNA, the CDR3 is TGCAGTGCTACCGCCCCACAGGATCCCTTCTATGGCTACACCTTC.

This clonotype was picked up many times. This CDR3 is CATSKPSGYNEQFF. The CDR3 bases are TGTGCCACCAGCAAACCCAGCGGGTACAATGAGCAGTTCTTC. The rearrangement uses TRBV24-1 and TRBJ2-1, with D maybe TRBD2 (6 bases). The CDR3 has 14 amino acids. Germline V lookup: CDR1 KGHDR, CDR2 SFDVKD. Trimming took 7 bases from V and 4 from J, leaving 13 bases between them.

Within the sample, this clonotype is medium-sized. The genes are TRBV4-3 and TRBJ2-1; D might be TRBD2 (7 bases). There are 15 residues in the CDR3. The germline CDR1 and CDR2 sequences are LGHNA and YSLEER. The V and J ends lost 0 bases and 8 bases respectively, with 14 bases between them. CDR3 in amino acids: CASSQELGRGDEQFF. Written as DNA, the CDR3 is TGCGCCAGCAGCCAAGAATTGGGGAGGGGGGATGAGCAGTTCTTC.

This clonotype was counted ten times or more. The rearrangement links TRBV19 to TRBJ1-1; TRBD1 aligns across 7 bases. The CDR3 covers 15 residues. V gave up 6 bases and J gave up 0 bases; unmatched junction bases: 7. Germline CDR1 and CDR2: LNHDA and SQIVND (reference sequence). CDR3 protein: CASSSKGALNTEAFF. The CDR3 region has the DNA TGTGCCAGTAGCAGCAAGGGGGCTCTGAACACTGAAGCTTTCTTT.

The sample holds a few counts of this clonotype. The V gene is TRBV11-1, the J gene TRBJ2-2; 8 bases line up with TRBD2. Germline-derived CDR1 and CDR2 are SGHAT and FQDESV (reference sequence). The CDR3 sequence is 14 residues long. Trimming at V came to 3 bases and at J to 8 bases, leaving 5 bases not matched to a gene. CDR3 in amino acids: CASSLGTRVGELFF. CDR3 nucleotides: TGTGCCAGCAGCTTGGGGACTAGAGTTGGGGAGCTGTTTTTT.

The chain carries TRBV7-8 and TRBJ1-4; no firm D call. The CDR3 spans 16 residues. Germline V CDR1 and CDR2: SGHVS, FQNEAQ. The germline V and J ends were trimmed by 8 bases and 7 bases, with 23 bases remaining between them. CDR3 DNA: TGTGCCAGCGCGCTCCCCCGCTTCGTTAGTGGTGAAAAACTGTTTTTT. Translating it yields CASALPRFVSGEKLFF.

This clonotype was observed a few times. V is TRBV7-9 and J is TRBJ2-5; maybe TRBD2 (5 bases). The CDR3 runs 14 residues. Germline V CDR1 and CDR2: SEHNR, FQNEAQ (reference sequence). With 1 base removed from V and 5 bases from J, the gap between germline ends came to 11 bases. CDR3 DNA sequence: TGTGCCAGCAGCTTAGTACGGGGAAGTGAGACCCAGTACTTC. Translating it yields CASSLVRGSETQYF.

A few counts support this clonotype. The chain employs TRBV20-1 and TRBJ1-5; 10 bases align to TRBD1. CDR1 and CDR2 from the germline V gene are DFQATT and SNEGSKA (reference sequence). This CDR3 comprises 13 residues. CDR3 in amino acids: CSIRTGGNQPQHF. The CDR3 DNA reads as TGCAGCATTCGGACAGGGGGAAATCAGCCCCAGCATTTT.

The chain couples TRBV5-6 to TRBJ2-7; 10 bases line up with TRBD1. CDR1 and CDR2 (germline): SGHDT, YYEEEE. CDR3 length: 14 amino acids. V shed 4 bases and J 7 bases; nucleotides not matched to a gene: 8. This CDR3 reads CASSEGQGTGEQYF. As DNA, the CDR3 is TGTGCCAGCAGCGAGGGACAGGGGACTGGGGAGCAGTACTTC.